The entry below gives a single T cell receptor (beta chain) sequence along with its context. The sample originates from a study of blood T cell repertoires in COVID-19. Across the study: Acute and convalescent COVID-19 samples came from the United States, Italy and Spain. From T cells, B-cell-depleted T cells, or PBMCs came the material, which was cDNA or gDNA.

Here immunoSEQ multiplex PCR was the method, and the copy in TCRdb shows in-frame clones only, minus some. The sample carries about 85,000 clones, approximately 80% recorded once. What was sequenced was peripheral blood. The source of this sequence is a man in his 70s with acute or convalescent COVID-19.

Here the CDR3 reads CASSLSTGGEQYF. The DNA for the CDR3 is TGTGCCAGCAGCTTGTCTACAGGGGGGGAGCAGTACTTC. The V and J genes are TRBV11-1 and TRBJ2-7; 8 nucleotides match TRBD1. CDR3 length: 13 residues. The V gene's germline CDR1 is SGHAT and CDR2 FQDESV (reference sequence). V lost 3 bases, J lost 7 bases, and 5 bases stayed unmatched.